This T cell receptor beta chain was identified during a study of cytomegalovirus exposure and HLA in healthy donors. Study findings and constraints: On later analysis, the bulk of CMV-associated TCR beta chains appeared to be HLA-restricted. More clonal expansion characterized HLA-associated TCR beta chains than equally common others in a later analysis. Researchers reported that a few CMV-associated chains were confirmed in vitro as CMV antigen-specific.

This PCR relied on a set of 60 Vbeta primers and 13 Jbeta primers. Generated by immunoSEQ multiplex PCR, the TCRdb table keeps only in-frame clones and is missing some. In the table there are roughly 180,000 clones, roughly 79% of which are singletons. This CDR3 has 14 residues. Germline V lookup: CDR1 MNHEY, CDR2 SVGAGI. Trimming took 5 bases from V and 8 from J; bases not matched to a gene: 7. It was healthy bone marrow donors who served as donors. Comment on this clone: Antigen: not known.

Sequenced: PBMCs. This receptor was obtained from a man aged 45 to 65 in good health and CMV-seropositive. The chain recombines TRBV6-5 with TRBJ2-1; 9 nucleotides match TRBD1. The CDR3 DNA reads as TGTGCCAGCAGTCGGACAGGGGTTATCTATGAGCAGTTCTTC. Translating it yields CASSRTGVIYEQFF.